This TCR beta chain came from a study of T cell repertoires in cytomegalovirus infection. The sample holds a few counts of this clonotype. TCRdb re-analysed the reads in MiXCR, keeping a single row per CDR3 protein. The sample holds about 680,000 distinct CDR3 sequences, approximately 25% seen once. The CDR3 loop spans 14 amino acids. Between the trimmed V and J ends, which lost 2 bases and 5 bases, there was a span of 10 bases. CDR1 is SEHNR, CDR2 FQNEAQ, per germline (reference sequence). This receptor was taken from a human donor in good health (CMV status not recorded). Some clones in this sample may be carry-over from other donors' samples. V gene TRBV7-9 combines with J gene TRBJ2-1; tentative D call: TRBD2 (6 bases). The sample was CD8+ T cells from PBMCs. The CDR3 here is CASSLTSPHNEQFF. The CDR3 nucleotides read TGTGCCAGCAGCTTAACTAGCCCCCACAATGAGCAGTTCTTC.